The 21 T cell receptor beta chains below were found in one sample sequenced in a study of cytomegalovirus exposure and HLA in healthy donors. The primer mix had 60 Vbeta and 13 Jbeta primers. Here immunoSEQ multiplex PCR was the method, and the copy in TCRdb shows in-frame clones only, minus some. The sample records 90,000 to 120,000 clones, roughly 71% being singletons. The sequenced sample consisted of PBMCs. These receptor sequences come from a man aged 35-49 years in good health and CMV-seropositive.

The rearrangement joins TRBV9 to TRBJ2-7; 9 positions match TRBD2. Germline trimming cut 4 bases from V and 0 bases from J; bases unmatched to any gene: 14. CDR1 is SGDLS, CDR2 YYNGEE, per germline. The CDR3 totals 18 residues. For the CDR3, the DNA is TGTGCCAGCAGCCCCAGACTAGCGGAGGGGATCAGCTCCTACGAGCAGTACTTC. Translation: CASSPRLAEGISSYEQYF.

This chain connects TRBV5-5 to TRBJ2-7; 10 bases line up with TRBD1. Germline trimming cut 0 bases from V and 6 bases from J; bases unmatched to any gene: 9. Germline loops: CDR1 SGHKS, CDR2 YYEKEE (reference sequence). The CDR3 sequence is 16 residues long. The DNA of the CDR3 is TGTGCCAGCAGCTTGGGGGGGGGACAGGGGCATCCCGAGCAGTACGTC. Residues: CASSLGGGQGHPEQYV.

The chain employs TRBV5-1 and TRBJ2-3; the match to TRBD1 covers 9 bases. Unmatched junction bases numbered 4, after V lost 2 bases and J lost 3 bases. CDR1 is SGHRS and CDR2 is YFSETQ in the germline V gene. CDR3 length equals 15 residues. The CDR3, as DNA: TGCGCCAGCAGCTTTAGGGACAGGGCTACAGATACGCAGTATTTT. Protein: CASSFRDRATDTQYF. The full variable domain, completed using reference TRBV5-1 and TRBJ2-3, is KAGVTQTPRYLIKTRGQQVTLSCSPISGHRSVSWYQQTPGQGLQFLFEYFSETQRNKGNFPGRFSGRQFSNSRSEMNVSTLELGDSALYLCASSFRDRATDTQYFGPGTRLTVL.

V and J are TRBV13 and TRBJ2-7; a weak D match, TRBD2 (5 bases). Between the trimmed V and J ends, which lost 5 bases and 0 bases, there was a span of 11 bases. Germline V lookup: CDR1 PRHDT, CDR2 FYEKMQ (reference sequence). The CDR3 is 14 residues long. CDR3 nucleotides: TGTGCCAGCAGCACGTCCGGGAACTCCTACGAGCAGTACTTC. As protein: CASSTSGNSYEQYF.

This clone was seen more than once but under ten times. V is TRBV27 and J is TRBJ2-3; D is unclear. The CDR3 extends over 18 amino acids. The germline V gene has CDR1 MNHEY and CDR2 SMNVEV (reference sequence). Trimming shortened V by 5 bases and J by 5 bases, and 26 bases separated the two germline ends. CDR3: CASSPTIDVAVHKDTQYF. The CDR3 nucleotides read TGTGCCAGCAGTCCAACAATAGATGTAGCTGTCCACAAAGATACGCAGTATTTT.

This clone was seen more than once but under ten times. The chain combines TRBV7-9 with TRBJ1-2, with a possible D match to TRBD1 (5 bases). The V gene lost 0 bases and the J gene lost 8 bases, with 19 bases spanning the gap. The CDR3 length is 16 residues. Germline V gene data show CDR1 as SEHNR and CDR2 as FQNEAQ (reference sequence). The CDR3 loop reads CASSLAMPGPRRGYTF. As DNA, the CDR3 is TGTGCCAGCAGCTTAGCGATGCCAGGGCCTCGGCGGGGCTACACCTTC.

The chain is built from TRBV27 and TRBJ1-5, with D perhaps TRBD1 (5 bases). The CDR3 covers 14 residues. The germline CDR1 and CDR2 sequences are MNHEY and SMNVEV (reference sequence). V lost 3 bases to trimming and J lost 2 bases, with 8 bases between them. This chain's CDR3 is CASSFIGGNQPQHF. CDR3 coding DNA: TGTGCCAGCAGTTTTATAGGGGGCAATCAGCCCCAGCATTTT.

The rearrangement links TRBV6-6 to TRBJ2-7, with D unclear. This CDR3 has 12 amino acids. The germline V gene encodes CDR1 MNHNY and CDR2 SVGAGI (reference sequence). The V end was cut by 2 bases, the J end by 7 bases, with 9 bases between. The CDR3 sequence: CASSYETGEQYF. CDR3 in DNA: TGTGCCAGCAGTTACGAGACTGGGGAGCAGTACTTC.

This clone was seen just once. The V and J genes are TRBV10-3 and TRBJ2-7; a possible D gene is TRBD1 (6 bases). This CDR3 has 14 residues. Trimming took off 5 bases at V and 1 base at J, with 12 bases between the two ends. CDR1 is ENHRY and CDR2 is SYGVKD in the germline V gene. The CDR3, as DNA: TGTGCCATCAGTCGGGACACGGAATCCTACGAGCAGTACTTC. This encodes CAISRDTESYEQYF.

This clone was seen only a few times. The chain couples TRBV13 to TRBJ2-2, with a tentative D call TRBD2 (6 bases). Trimming took off 2 bases at V and 7 bases at J, with 14 bases between the two ends. This CDR3 contains 15 residues. CDR1 and CDR2 from the germline V gene are PRHDT and FYEKMQ (reference sequence). CDR3 in DNA: TGTGCCAGCAGCTTAAGGCTAGCGTCTGACGGGGAGCTGTTTTTT. Its protein product is CASSLRLASDGELFF. Using reference TRBV13 and TRBJ2-2 for the parts outside the CDR3, the full variable domain is AAGVIQSPRHLIKEKRETATLKCYPIPRHDTVYWYQQGPGQDPQFLISFYEKMQSDKGSIPDRFSAQQFSDYHSELNMSSLELGDSALYFCASSLRLASDGELFFGEGSRLTVL.

This clone appeared a few times. The genes are TRBV30 and TRBJ1-1, with no clear D. Germline CDR1 GTSNPN, CDR2 SVGIG (reference sequence). The germline V and J ends were trimmed by 0 bases and 5 bases, with 10 bases remaining between them. The CDR3 is made up of 13 amino acids. CDR3 in DNA: TGTGCCTGGAGTGTACAGCGGAGGACTGAAGCTTTCTTT. Residues: CAWSVQRRTEAFF.

The chain carries TRBV5-4 and TRBJ2-6; the match to TRBD1 covers 8 bases. Germline CDR1 SGHNT, CDR2 YYREEE (reference sequence). V dropped 4 bases and J dropped 0; count of bases not matched to a gene: 6. The CDR3 runs to 17 residues. DNA for the CDR3: TGTGCCAGCAGCCCCGGGACAGGCTTCTCTGGGGCCAACGTCCTGACTTTC. As protein: CASSPGTGFSGANVLTF.

The chain is built from TRBV7-2 and TRBJ1-2; 8 bases match TRBD1. With V trimmed by 7 bases and J by 0 bases, 7 bases remained unmatched. Looked up from germline, CDR1 is SGHTA and CDR2 is FQGNSA. The CDR3 runs to 15 residues. The CDR3 is CASNLDRASNYGYTF. The DNA for the CDR3 is TGTGCCAGCAACCTGGACAGGGCATCTAACTATGGCTACACCTTC. Full variable domain (missing parts from reference TRBV7-2 and TRBJ1-2): GAGVSQSPSNKVTEKGKDVELRCDPISGHTALYWYRQSLGQGLEFLIYFQGNSAPDKSGLPSDRFSAERTGGSVSTLTIQRTQQEDSAVYLCASNLDRASNYGYTFGSGTRLTVV.

The chain combines TRBV29-1 with TRBJ2-7; the match to TRBD2 covers 12 bases. CDR3 length: 15 amino acids. Germline-derived CDR1 and CDR2 are SQVTM and ANQGSEA. V dropped 1 base and J dropped 4; count of bases not matched to a gene: 5. CDR3 sequence reads: CSVEGLAGGNYEQYF. The CDR3 nucleotides are TGCAGCGTTGAAGGCCTAGCGGGAGGGAATTACGAGCAGTACTTC.

The chain has TRBV6-1 and TRBJ2-7; D is possibly TRBD1 (5 bases). Germline V gene sequence: CDR1 MNHNS, CDR2 SASEGT. V was shortened by 4 bases and J by 3 bases, with 16 bases between the two germline ends. This CDR3 is built from 15 residues. In nucleotides, the CDR3 is TGTGCCAGCAGTGCGATCCAGGGTGTTGGCTACGAGCAGTACGTC. Translation: CASSAIQGVGYEQYV.

This rearrangement joins TRBV5-6 to TRBJ2-7; TRBD1 matches at 10 bases. V trimming: 4 bases; J trimming: 5 bases; junction bases outside the gene matches: 3. The CDR3 consists of 13 residues. Germline assignment: CDR1 SGHDT and CDR2 YYEEEE. CDR3: CASSVGQGNEQYF. The CDR3 nucleotides are TGTGCCAGCAGCGTGGGACAGGGGAACGAGCAGTACTTC.

This clone was counted only a few times. The chain combines TRBV6-5 with TRBJ2-2; 7 bases line up with TRBD1. The CDR3 loop spans 14 amino acids. In germline, CDR1 is MNHEY, CDR2 SVGAGI. V lost 6 bases and J lost 7; bases outside the gene matches: 8. The CDR3 bases are TGTGCCAGCAGAGATACAGGGGAAGGCGGGGAGCTGTTTTTT. It specifies CASRDTGEGGELFF.

This clone has just a few counts. The genes are TRBV21-1 and TRBJ2-5; TRBD2 reflects the table's D call only, with no check against the DNA. TRBV21-1 is a known pseudogene. CDR3 length: 13 residues. The CDR3 here is CASSKDPRGTQYF. Written as DNA, the CDR3 is TGTGCCAGCAGCAAAGACCCTCGGGGGACCCAGTACTTC.

Only a few counts were recorded for this clone. V gene TRBV15 combines with J gene TRBJ2-5, with a possible D match to TRBD1 (6 bases). Germline V gives CDR1 LNHNV, CDR2 YYDKDF (reference sequence). Trimming removed 0 bases from V and 6 bases from J, with 14 bases in between. The CDR3 runs 15 residues. The CDR3 loop reads CATSREPRGTKTQYF. Written as DNA, the CDR3 is TGTGCCACCAGCAGAGAACCCAGGGGAACGAAGACCCAGTACTTC.

The V and J genes are TRBV4-1 and TRBJ1-1, with D possibly being TRBD1 (5 bases). The CDR3 totals 14 residues. The germline V gene has CDR1 MGHRA and CDR2 YSYEKL. The germline V and J ends were trimmed by 2 bases and 7 bases, with 14 bases remaining between them. The CDR3 spells CASSQTRLGGEAFF. In DNA, the CDR3 is TGCGCCAGCAGCCAAACAAGGCTCGGGGGTGAAGCTTTCTTT.

This clone was observed a handful of times. V gene TRBV7-9 combines with J gene TRBJ2-3; 11 bases are shared with TRBD2. The ends lost 5 bases at V and 4 bases at J; junction bases unmatched: 2. Germline assignment: CDR1 SEHNR and CDR2 FQNEAQ (reference sequence). The CDR3 sequence is 14 residues long. CDR3 loop: CASSTSGSADTQYF. In nucleotides, the CDR3 is TGTGCCAGCAGCACTAGCGGGAGCGCAGATACGCAGTATTTT.